This entry lists 27 T cell receptor beta chains sequenced from one sample in a study of T cells in tuberculosis. Time point here: new active TB diagnosis, blood taken before or within 7 days of starting treatment. TCRdb's copy holds only in-frame clones and misses some; the assay was immunoSEQ multiplex PCR. The table has tens of thousands of clones, 90% to 95% seen once. The starting material was PBMCs, obtained at tuberculosis diagnosis. The receptors here all came from an adult with tuberculosis.

The chain employs TRBV19 and TRBJ2-7, with 8 bases identical to TRBD2. Losses at the gene ends were 4 bases for V and 4 bases for J; bases not matched to a gene: 3. CDR1 LNHDA and CDR2 SQIVND come from the germline V gene (reference sequence). The CDR3 extends over 13 amino acids. The CDR3 DNA sequence: TGTGCCAGTAGTACCAGCGGGAGTTACGAGCAGTACTTC. Its protein product is CASSTSGSYEQYF.

CDR3 in amino acids: CASSPPNRRAGELFF. The CDR3 DNA follows: TGTGCCAGCTCACCTCCTAATCGGAGGGCCGGGGAACTGTTTTTT. The chain combines TRBV18 with TRBJ1-4; D call uncertain. Trimming removed 3 bases at V and 12 bases at J, with 20 bases between. The CDR3 spans 15 residues. Germline CDR1 KGHSH, CDR2 LQKENI.

The chain joins TRBV19 to TRBJ1-2, with 11 nucleotides matching TRBD1. The CDR3 loop spans 16 amino acids. V was pared by 9 bases and J by 4 bases, with 13 bases of the junction left unmatched. CDR1 and CDR2 (germline): LNHDA, SQIVND (reference sequence). The CDR3 region is CASNSGGQGAAYGYTF. The DNA for the CDR3 is TGTGCCAGCAACTCGGGAGGACAGGGGGCGGCCTATGGCTACACCTTC.

This clone has only a few counts. The chain uses TRBV19 and TRBJ2-7; 8 bases agree with TRBD1. From germline, CDR1 is LNHDA and CDR2 SQIVND (reference sequence). The V segment lost 9 bases and the J segment 3 bases; nucleotides outside the gene matches: 1. The CDR3 contains 11 residues. The CDR3 is CASGTGYEQYF. CDR3 DNA: TGTGCCAGCGGGACAGGCTACGAGCAGTACTTC.

J is TRBJ2-2 and V is TRBV5-1; weak D call: TRBD2 (6 bases). Trimming removed 0 bases at V and 2 bases at J, with 11 bases between. This CDR3 spans 16 amino acids. The germline V gene encodes CDR1 SGHRS and CDR2 YFSETQ. Written as DNA, the CDR3 is TGCGCCAGCAGCTTGGGACTAGGATTAAACACCGGGGAGCTGTTTTTT. This encodes CASSLGLGLNTGELFF.

The V and J genes are TRBV29-1 and TRBJ2-7; D remains unclear. V lost 4 bases and J 2 bases, leaving 9 bases between the germline ends. The CDR3 runs 12 residues. The germline gives CDR1 SQVTM, CDR2 ANQGSEA. This CDR3 is CSVVAGPYEQYF. The CDR3, as DNA: TGCAGCGTTGTGGCAGGCCCCTACGAGCAGTACTTC.

CDR3 sequence reads: CASRTGRGSGQETQYF. CDR3 DNA sequence: TGTGCCAGCAGAACCGGGAGGGGGTCCGGGCAAGAGACCCAGTACTTC. The V call is TRBV28, the J call TRBJ2-5, with 8 bases matching TRBD2. The V gene's germline CDR1 is MDHEN and CDR2 SYDVKM. This CDR3 spans 16 amino acids. Unmatched junction bases numbered 11, after V lost 6 bases and J lost 2 bases.

The chain couples TRBV30 to TRBJ1-2, with D unclear. V was trimmed by 4 bases and J by 0 bases, leaving 21 bases between them. CDR1 is GTSNPN, CDR2 SVGIG, per germline (reference sequence). CDR3 length equals 17 residues. The CDR3 DNA follows: TGTGCCTGGAATGCGGTGGGAGGGAACCCCTCTAACTATGGCTACACCTTC. As protein: CAWNAVGGNPSNYGYTF.

This chain links TRBV6-6 with TRBJ2-3; no clear D. V was pared by 11 bases and J by 4 bases, with 10 bases between. This CDR3 has 11 residues. Germline assignment: CDR1 MNHNY and CDR2 SVGAGI (reference sequence). The CDR3 reads CASRLADTQYF. The CDR3 DNA follows: TGTGCCTCCCGGCTAGCAGATACGCAGTATTTT.

The gene calls are TRBV30 and TRBJ2-2, with no clear D. The CDR3 extends over 13 amino acids. Per the germline V gene, CDR1 is GTSNPN and CDR2 is SVGIG (reference sequence). The V gene lost 3 bases and the J gene lost 3 bases, with 8 bases spanning the gap. The CDR3 nucleotides read TGTGCCTGGAGGCTATGGTACACCGGGGAGCTGTTTTTT. Translation gives CAWRLWYTGELFF.

In regard to this clone: At one of its ends the junction is not consistent with the germline gene, which may arise from a read error. The chain uses TRBV18 and TRBJ2-5, with a possible D match to TRBD2 (5 bases). Germline V gene lookup returns CDR1 KGHSH and CDR2 LQKENI. The CDR3 is 14 residues long. The CDR3 loop is CASSPPGERETQYF. The CDR3, as DNA: TGTGCCAGCTCCCCACCCGGGGAACGGGAGACCCAGTACTTC.

The rearrangement links TRBV15 to TRBJ2-3, with D possibly matching TRBD2 (5 bases). The CDR3 is 15 amino acids. The V end lost 4 bases, the J end lost 3 bases, and 14 bases lay between the germline ends. The germline V gene has CDR1 LNHNV and CDR2 YYDKDF (reference sequence). The CDR3 sequence is CATSNEQGGTDTQYF. CDR3 coding DNA: TGTGCCACCAGCAACGAACAAGGCGGGACAGATACGCAGTATTTT. Drawing the rest from reference TRBV15 and TRBJ2-3, the complete variable domain is DAMVIQNPRYQVTQFGKPVTLSCSQTLNHNVMYWYQQKSSQAPKLLFHYYDKDFNNEADTPDNFQSRRPNTSFCFLDIRSPGLGDTAMYLCATSNEQGGTDTQYFGPGTRLTVL.

The chain combines TRBV6-6 with TRBJ2-7; 7 bases map to TRBD2. The CDR3 covers 14 residues. Germline loops: CDR1 MNHNY, CDR2 SVGAGI (reference sequence). V lost 6 bases to trimming and J lost 3 bases; unmatched junction nucleotides: 8. DNA for the CDR3: TGTGCCAGCAGGAAAGCTGGCGGGGGCTACGAGCAGTACTTC. Translation: CASRKAGGGYEQYF.

V and J are TRBV6-1 and TRBJ1-5, with TRBD1 matching over 8 bases. J was trimmed by 3 bases and V by 4 bases; bases with no gene match: 5. Germline values: CDR1 MNHNS, CDR2 SASEGT. The CDR3 is 15 amino acids. CDR3 in amino acids: CASSAGTGVNQPQHF. DNA of the CDR3: TGTGCCAGCAGTGCCGGGACAGGAGTCAATCAGCCCCAGCATTTT.

The CDR3 loop is CASTIGQGNTEAFF. The CDR3 DNA sequence: TGTGCCAGCACCATAGGACAGGGGAACACTGAAGCTTTCTTT. The V gene is TRBV25-1, the J gene TRBJ1-1; 8 bases are a match to TRBD1. With 7 bases clipped from V and 1 base from J, the junction kept 5 bases outside the gene matches. The CDR3 totals 14 residues. Germline assignment: CDR1 MGHDK and CDR2 SYGVNS. The whole variable domain, remainder taken from reference TRBV25-1 and TRBJ1-1, is EADIYQTPRYLVIGTGKKITLECSQTMGHDKMYWYQQDPGMELHLIHYSYGVNSTEKGDLSSESTVSRIRTEHFPLTLESARPSHTSQYLCASTIGQGNTEAFFGQGTRLTVV.

The chain uses TRBV28 and TRBJ2-3; 7 positions match TRBD2. The J segment lost 3 bases and the V segment lost 7 bases, leaving 10 bases of the junction unmatched. Germline CDR1 MDHEN, CDR2 SYDVKM. The length of the CDR3 is 15 residues. The CDR3 spells CASTNRGRGTDTQYF. CDR3 in DNA: TGTGCCAGCACCAATCGGGGGAGGGGTACAGATACGCAGTATTTT.

The chain uses TRBV11-2 and TRBJ2-1; a weak D match, TRBD1 (5 bases). CDR1 is SGHAT, CDR2 FQNNGV, per germline. This CDR3 is 14 amino acids long. Trimming removed 5 bases at V and 6 bases at J, with 14 bases between. The CDR3 bases are TGTGCCAGCAGCCGGGTGACAGCAGGCAATGAGCAGTTCTTC. Protein product: CASSRVTAGNEQFF.

The V call is TRBV7-2, the J call TRBJ2-5; D might be TRBD2 (6 bases). Germline V gene lookup returns CDR1 SGHTA and CDR2 FQGNSA. V was shortened by 1 base and J by 7 bases, with 13 bases between the two germline ends. This CDR3 is built from 14 residues. The CDR3, as DNA: TGTGCCAGCAGCTTAGTAACTAGCCGGGGGACCCAGTACTTC. It encodes CASSLVTSRGTQYF.

V gene TRBV11-2 combines with J gene TRBJ2-1; D not resolved. The CDR3 loop spans 12 amino acids. The V end was cut by 3 bases, the J end by 7 bases, with 7 bases between. Germline loops: CDR1 SGHAT, CDR2 FQNNGV. The CDR3 reads CASSFHSNEQFF. In DNA form, the CDR3 reads TGTGCCAGCAGCTTCCATAGTAATGAGCAGTTCTTC. Variable domain in full (rest from reference TRBV11-2 and TRBJ2-1): EAGVAQSPRYKIIEKRQSVAFWCNPISGHATLYWYQQILGQGPKLLIQFQNNGVVDDSQLPKDRFSAERLKGVDSTLKIQPAKLEDSAVYLCASSFHSNEQFFGPGTRLTVL.

The chain links TRBV14 to TRBJ2-5, with 10 nucleotides matching TRBD2. Germline CDR1 reads SGHDN; CDR2 reads FVKESK. The CDR3 has 15 residues. Trimming at V came to 0 bases and at J to 4 bases, leaving 2 bases not matched to a gene. The CDR3 DNA is TGTGCCAGCAGCCAAGAACTAGCGGGAACAGAGACCCAGTACTTC. It is translated as CASSQELAGTETQYF.

The J gene is TRBJ2-7, the V gene TRBV6-5; TRBD1 aligns across 10 bases. J gave up 8 bases and V 8 bases, and 12 bases lay outside the gene matches. This CDR3 has 14 residues. Germline-derived CDR1 and CDR2 are MNHEY and SVGAGI. The CDR3 is CASRGGTGVRKQYF. In nucleotides, the CDR3 is TGTGCCAGCCGTGGGGGGACAGGGGTACGAAAGCAGTACTTC.

This clone was observed a single time. This chain joins TRBV7-9 and TRBJ2-7, with TRBD1 matching 7 bases. The CDR3 runs 16 residues. The germline V gene encodes CDR1 SEHNR and CDR2 FQNEAQ (reference sequence). J was trimmed by 2 bases and V by 2 bases; bases with no gene match: 9. The CDR3 protein is CASSLWEQTGTYEQYF. In DNA form, the CDR3 reads TGTGCCAGCAGCTTATGGGAACAGACAGGGACCTACGAGCAGTACTTC.

The chain carries TRBV6-6 and TRBJ2-3, with D tentatively TRBD2 (7 bases). The CDR3 spans 15 residues. Germline assignment: CDR1 MNHNY and CDR2 SVGAGI (reference sequence). The ends were cut back, 2 bases at V and 6 bases at J, with 15 bases in the middle. CDR3 residues: CASSYRGAGADTQYF. DNA for the CDR3: TGTGCCAGCAGTTACCGAGGGGCGGGGGCGGATACGCAGTATTTT.

The rearrangement uses TRBV6-6 and TRBJ1-1; 8 positions agree with TRBD1. V lost 3 bases, J lost 1 base, and 1 base stayed unmatched. From germline, CDR1 is MNHNY and CDR2 SVGAGI (reference sequence). This CDR3 has 14 residues. The CDR3 here is CASSYTGGNTEAFF. The CDR3, as DNA: TGTGCCAGCAGTTATACAGGGGGGAACACTGAAGCTTTCTTT.

The chain has TRBV19 and TRBJ2-1, with a weak D call TRBD2 (5 bases). The germline V gene has CDR1 LNHDA and CDR2 SQIVND (reference sequence). V dropped 6 bases and J dropped 4 bases, with 13 bases sitting between them. CDR3 length equals 14 residues. The CDR3 region has the DNA TGTGCCAGTAGGCCTCTGGGCGGGTACAATGAGCAGTTCTTC. Translating it yields CASRPLGGYNEQFF.

CDR3 DNA sequence: TGTGCCAGCAGCTTCAACCTCCAGGAGACCCAGTACTTC. Protein product: CASSFNLQETQYF. V usage is TRBV11-2 and J usage is TRBJ2-5; D gene unclear. V was pared by 3 bases and J by 5 bases, with 10 bases between. Germline CDR1 and CDR2: SGHAT and FQNNGV. The length of the CDR3 is 13 residues.

V and J are TRBV7-9 and TRBJ2-1, with 16 bases aligning to TRBD2. Germline V gene lookup returns CDR1 SEHNR and CDR2 FQNEAQ (reference sequence). After removal of 10 bases from V and 6 bases from J, the junction contained 6 bases not matched to a gene. CDR3 length: 15 residues. The chain's CDR3 is CATPGLAGGANEQFF. The DNA for the CDR3 is TGTGCCACCCCGGGACTAGCGGGAGGGGCCAATGAGCAGTTCTTC.